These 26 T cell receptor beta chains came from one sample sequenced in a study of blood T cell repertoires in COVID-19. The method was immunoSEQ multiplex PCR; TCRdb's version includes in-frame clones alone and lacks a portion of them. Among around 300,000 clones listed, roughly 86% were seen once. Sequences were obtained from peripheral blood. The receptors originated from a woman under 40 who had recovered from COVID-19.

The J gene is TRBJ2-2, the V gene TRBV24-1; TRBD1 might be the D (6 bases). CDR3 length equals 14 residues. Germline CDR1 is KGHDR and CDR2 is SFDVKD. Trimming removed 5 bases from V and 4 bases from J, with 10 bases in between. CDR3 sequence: CATSGTAFTGELFF. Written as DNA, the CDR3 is TGTGCCACCAGTGGGACAGCATTCACCGGGGAGCTGTTTTTT.

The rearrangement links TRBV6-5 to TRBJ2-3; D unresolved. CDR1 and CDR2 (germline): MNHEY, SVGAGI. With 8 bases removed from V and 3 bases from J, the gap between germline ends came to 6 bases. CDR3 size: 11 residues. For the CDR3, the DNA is TGTGCCAGCCAAGAGACAGATACGCAGTATTTT. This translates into CASQETDTQYF.

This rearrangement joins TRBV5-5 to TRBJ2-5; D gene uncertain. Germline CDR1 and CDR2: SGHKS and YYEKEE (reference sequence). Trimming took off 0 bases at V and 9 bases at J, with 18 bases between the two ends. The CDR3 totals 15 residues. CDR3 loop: CASSLEMGLARAQYF. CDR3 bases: TGTGCCAGCAGCTTGGAAATGGGCCTGGCGCGTGCCCAGTACTTC.

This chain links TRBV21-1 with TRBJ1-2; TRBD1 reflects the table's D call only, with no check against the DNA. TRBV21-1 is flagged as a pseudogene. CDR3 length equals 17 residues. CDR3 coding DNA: TGTGCCAGCAGCAAAGTTAGGACAGGGATTTTAAGCTATGGCTACACCTTC. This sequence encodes CASSKVRTGILSYGYTF.

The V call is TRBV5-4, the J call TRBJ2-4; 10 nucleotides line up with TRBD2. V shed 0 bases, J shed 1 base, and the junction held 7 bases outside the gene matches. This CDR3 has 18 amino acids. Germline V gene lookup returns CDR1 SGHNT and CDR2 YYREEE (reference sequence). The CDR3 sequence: CASSLVASGSVAKNIQYF. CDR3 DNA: TGTGCCAGCAGCTTGGTGGCTAGCGGGAGTGTGGCCAAAAACATTCAGTACTTC. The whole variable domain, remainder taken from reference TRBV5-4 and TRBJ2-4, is ETGVTQSPTHLIKTRGQQVTLRCSSQSGHNTVSWYQQALGQGPQFIFQYYREEENGRGNFPPRFSGLQFPNYSSELNVNALELDDSALYLCASSLVASGSVAKNIQYFGAGTRLSVL.

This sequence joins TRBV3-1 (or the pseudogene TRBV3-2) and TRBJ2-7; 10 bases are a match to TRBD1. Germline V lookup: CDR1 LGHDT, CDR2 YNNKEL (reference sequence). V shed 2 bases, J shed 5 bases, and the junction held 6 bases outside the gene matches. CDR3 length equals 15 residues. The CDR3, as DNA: TGTGCCAGCAGCCAACGCCGGGACAGGGGTAACGAGCAGTACTTC. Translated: CASSQRRDRGNEQYF.

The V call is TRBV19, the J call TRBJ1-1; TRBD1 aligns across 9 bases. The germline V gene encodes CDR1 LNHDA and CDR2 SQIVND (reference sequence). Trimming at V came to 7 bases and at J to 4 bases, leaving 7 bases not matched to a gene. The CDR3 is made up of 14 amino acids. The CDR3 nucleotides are TGTGCCAGTACTTGGGGGACAGGGCTCACTGAAGCTTTCTTT. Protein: CASTWGTGLTEAFF.

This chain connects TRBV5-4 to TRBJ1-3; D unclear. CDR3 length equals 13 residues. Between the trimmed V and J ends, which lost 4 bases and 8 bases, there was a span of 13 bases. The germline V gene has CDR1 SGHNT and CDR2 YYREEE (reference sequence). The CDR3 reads CASSTSGWDTIYF. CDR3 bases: TGTGCCAGCAGCACCTCGGGTTGGGACACCATATATTTT. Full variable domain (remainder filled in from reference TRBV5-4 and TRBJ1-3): ETGVTQSPTHLIKTRGQQVTLRCSSQSGHNTVSWYQQALGQGPQFIFQYYREEENGRGNFPPRFSGLQFPNYSSELNVNALELDDSALYLCASSTSGWDTIYFGEGSWLTVV.

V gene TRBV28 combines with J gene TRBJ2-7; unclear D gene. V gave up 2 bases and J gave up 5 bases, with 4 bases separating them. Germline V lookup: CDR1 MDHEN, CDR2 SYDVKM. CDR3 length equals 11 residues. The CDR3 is CASSLRDEQYF. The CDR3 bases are TGTGCCAGCAGTTTAAGAGACGAGCAGTACTTC. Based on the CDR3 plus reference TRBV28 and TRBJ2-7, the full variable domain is DVKVTQSSRYLVKRTGEKVFLECVQDMDHENMFWYRQDPGLGLRLIYFSYDVKMKEKGDIPEGYSVSREKKERFSLILESASTNQTSMYLCASSLRDEQYFGPGTRLTVT.

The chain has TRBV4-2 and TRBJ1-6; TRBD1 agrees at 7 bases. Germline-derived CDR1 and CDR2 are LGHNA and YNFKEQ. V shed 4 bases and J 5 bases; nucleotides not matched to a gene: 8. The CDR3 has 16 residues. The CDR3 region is CASSPNPGQNNSPLHF. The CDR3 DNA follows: TGTGCCAGCAGCCCCAACCCGGGACAGAATAATTCACCCCTCCACTTT.

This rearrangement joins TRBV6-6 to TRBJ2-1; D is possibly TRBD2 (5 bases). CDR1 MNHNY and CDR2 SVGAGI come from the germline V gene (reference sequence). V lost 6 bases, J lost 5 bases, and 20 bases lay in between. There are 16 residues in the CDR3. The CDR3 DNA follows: TGTGCCAGCAGACTCTACCCAGCCGTGGGAGACAATGAGCAGTTCTTC. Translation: CASRLYPAVGDNEQFF.

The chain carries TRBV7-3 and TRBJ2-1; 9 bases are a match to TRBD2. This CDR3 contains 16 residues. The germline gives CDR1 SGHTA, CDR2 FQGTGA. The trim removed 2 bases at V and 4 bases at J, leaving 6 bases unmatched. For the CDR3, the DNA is TGTGCCAGCAGCTTATACGCTAGCGGGAAATACAATGAGCAGTTCTTC. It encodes CASSLYASGKYNEQFF.

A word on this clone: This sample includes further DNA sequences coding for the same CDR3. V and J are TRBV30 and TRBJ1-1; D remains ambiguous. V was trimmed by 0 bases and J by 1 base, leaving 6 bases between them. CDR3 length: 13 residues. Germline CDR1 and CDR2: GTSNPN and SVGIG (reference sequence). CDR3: CAWSVRGNTEAFF. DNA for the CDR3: TGTGCCTGGAGTGTACGGGGGAACACTGAAGCTTTCTTT.

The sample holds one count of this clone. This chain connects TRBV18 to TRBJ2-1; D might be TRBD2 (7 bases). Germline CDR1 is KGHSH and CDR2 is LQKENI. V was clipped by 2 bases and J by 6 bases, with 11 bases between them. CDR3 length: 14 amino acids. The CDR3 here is CASSPGGGSNEQFF. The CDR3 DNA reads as TGTGCCAGCTCACCAGGGGGCGGGAGCAATGAGCAGTTCTTC.

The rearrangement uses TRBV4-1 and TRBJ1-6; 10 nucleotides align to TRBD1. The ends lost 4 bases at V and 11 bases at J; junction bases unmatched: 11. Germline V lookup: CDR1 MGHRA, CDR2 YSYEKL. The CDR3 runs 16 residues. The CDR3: CASSRHRDRGGTPLHF. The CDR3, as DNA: TGCGCCAGCAGCCGCCACCGGGACAGGGGCGGAACACCCCTCCACTTT.

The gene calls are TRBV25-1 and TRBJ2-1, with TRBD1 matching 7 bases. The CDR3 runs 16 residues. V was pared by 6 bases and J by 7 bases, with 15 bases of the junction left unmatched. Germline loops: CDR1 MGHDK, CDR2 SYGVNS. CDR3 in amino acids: CASRDERGQFWNEQFF. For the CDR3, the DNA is TGTGCCAGCAGGGACGAAAGGGGGCAATTCTGGAATGAGCAGTTCTTC.

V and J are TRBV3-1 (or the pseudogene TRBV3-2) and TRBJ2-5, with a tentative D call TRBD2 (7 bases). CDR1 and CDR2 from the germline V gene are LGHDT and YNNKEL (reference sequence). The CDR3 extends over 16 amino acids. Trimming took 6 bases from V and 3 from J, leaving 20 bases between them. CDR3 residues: CASSRGQRGIKETQYF. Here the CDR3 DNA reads TGTGCCAGCAGTCGGGGGCAGCGGGGCATAAAAGAGACCCAGTACTTC.

This chain's CDR3 is CASSPQTQGYEQYF. CDR3 in DNA: TGTGCCAGCTCACCACAAACACAGGGCTACGAGCAGTACTTC. The chain employs TRBV18 and TRBJ2-7, with a possible D match to TRBD1 (6 bases). Germline assignment: CDR1 KGHSH and CDR2 LQKENI. There are 14 residues in the CDR3. The ends were cut back, 1 base at V and 3 bases at J, with 10 bases in the middle.

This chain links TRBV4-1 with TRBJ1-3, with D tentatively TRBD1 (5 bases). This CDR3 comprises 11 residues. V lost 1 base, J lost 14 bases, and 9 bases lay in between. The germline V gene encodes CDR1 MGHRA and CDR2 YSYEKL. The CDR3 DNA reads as TGCGCCAGCAGCCAAGTTGGGGCATTATATTTT. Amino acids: CASSQVGALYF.

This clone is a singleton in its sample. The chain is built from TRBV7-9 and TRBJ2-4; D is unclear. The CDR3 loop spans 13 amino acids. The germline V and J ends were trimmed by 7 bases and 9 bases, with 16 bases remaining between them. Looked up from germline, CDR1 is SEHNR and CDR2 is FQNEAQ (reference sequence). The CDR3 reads CASTATRVGIQYF. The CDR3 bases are TGTGCCAGCACCGCGACTCGGGTTGGCATTCAGTACTTC.

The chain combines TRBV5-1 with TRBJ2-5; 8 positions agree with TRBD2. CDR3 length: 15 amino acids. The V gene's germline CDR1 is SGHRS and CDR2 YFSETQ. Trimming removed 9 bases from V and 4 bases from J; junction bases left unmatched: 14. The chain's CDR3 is CATSPGETSVETQYF. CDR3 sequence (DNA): TGCGCCACCTCCCCTGGTGAGACTAGCGTAGAGACCCAGTACTTC.

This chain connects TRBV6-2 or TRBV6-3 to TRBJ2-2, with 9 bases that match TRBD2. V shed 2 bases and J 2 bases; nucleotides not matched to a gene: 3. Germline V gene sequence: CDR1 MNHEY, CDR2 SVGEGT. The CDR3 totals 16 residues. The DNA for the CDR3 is TGTGCCAGCAGTTACACTAGCGGGCTTAACACCGGGGAGCTGTTTTTT. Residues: CASSYTSGLNTGELFF.

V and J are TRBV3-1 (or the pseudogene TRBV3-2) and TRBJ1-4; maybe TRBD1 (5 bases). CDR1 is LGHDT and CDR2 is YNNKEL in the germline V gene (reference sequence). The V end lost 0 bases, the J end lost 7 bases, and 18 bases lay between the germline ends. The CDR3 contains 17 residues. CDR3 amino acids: CASSQDPGGSSGEKLFF. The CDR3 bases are TGTGCCAGCAGCCAAGATCCGGGGGGGAGTTCTGGTGAAAAACTGTTTTTT.

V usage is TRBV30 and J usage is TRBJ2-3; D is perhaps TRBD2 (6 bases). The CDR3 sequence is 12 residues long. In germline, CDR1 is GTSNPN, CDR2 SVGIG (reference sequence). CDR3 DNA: TGTGCGCGGGGACTTTCCACAGATACGCAGTATTTT. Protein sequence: CARGLSTDTQYF.

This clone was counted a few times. The CDR3 DNA follows: TGTGCCATCAGTGAAAGCCCGGGACAGGGGGGCTCTGGGGCCAACGTCCTGACTTTC. This encodes CAISESPGQGGSGANVLTF. The chain joins TRBV10-3 to TRBJ2-6, with TRBD1 matching over 11 bases. The germline gives CDR1 ENHRY, CDR2 SYGVKD. The CDR3 contains 19 residues. The ends lost 3 bases at V and 0 bases at J; junction bases unmatched: 7.

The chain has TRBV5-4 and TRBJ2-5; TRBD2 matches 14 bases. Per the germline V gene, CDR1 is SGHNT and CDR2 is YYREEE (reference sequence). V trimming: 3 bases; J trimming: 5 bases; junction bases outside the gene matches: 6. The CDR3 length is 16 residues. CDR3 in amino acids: CASSSGLAGDRETQYF. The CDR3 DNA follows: TGTGCCAGCAGCTCGGGACTAGCGGGAGATAGGGAGACCCAGTACTTC.